Included here is one TCR beta chain sequence, with context. Its cognate antigen has yet to be identified. No clone much larger than this one lies a single base away; base qualities are absent. In the germline V gene, CDR1 corresponds to SGHAT and CDR2 to FQNNGV. V loses 5 bases at its end and J loses 3 bases; junction bases beyond the gene matches: 4. From the cysteine up to the phenylalanine, the CDR3 has a length of 15 residues. Only CDR3 DNA is held: 45 bases, read in frame from base 1. Each collaborating institution followed its own protocols to collect whole blood in K2EDTA tubes. For TCRbeta analysis, collaborators shipped samples in one of three forms: frozen whole blood, isolated PBMCs, or DNA extracted from either of those sample types. The source of the sample is a study of blood T cell repertoires in COVID-19 (dated by TCRdb to 2020 to 2022). Turning to the overall study: Samples covering the acute and convalescent phases of COVID-19 were provided by collaborators in the United States, Italy and Spain. The samples were drawn from two sources: the first 160 participants of the ongoing ImmuneRACE study, and 1,254 subjects contributed by 6 global collaborators. The sample metadata nearly always contained a de-identified subject ID, COVID-19 status, age in years and sex. Subjects who had been exposed to COVID-19, were actively infected with it, or had recovered from it provided the deeply sampled blood TCRbeta repertoires that made up the dataset. The material from the prospective study consisted of cDNA or gDNA derived from T cells, B-cell-depleted T cells, or PBMCs. Where HLA class I and class II types were available, the types were taken from metadata supplied by the sample provider, not from assay-based typing. The repertoires were released in a freely available public database intended as a resource for research on the immune response to SARS-CoV-2. The paper's findings and limits, for the study overall: The amount of clinical and demographic metadata varied by source and participant and was provided uncurated.

TCRbeta CDR3 regions were amplified from genomic DNA using the immunoSEQ Assay, a bias-controlled multiplex PCR. Per the source publication's procedure: Nucleated cell counts per sample were estimated from amplification of reference gene primers within the assay. Sequence reads were collapsed and filtered to measure the absolute abundance of every unique TCRbeta CDR3 rearrangement. For each sample, productive Simpson clonality was calculated as the square root of Simpson's diversity index over productive rearrangements. TCRdb limited this immuneACCESS table to in-frame rearrangements with V and J called. A share of clones is missing; checked studies link under half to unresolved V genes, and the rest is unexplained. V and J calls and clone size come straight from that table; D and trimming were deduced from the DNA. Present in this sample are some 78,000 clones, around 87% of which were seen just once. Jointly, the top ten make up 4.3% of the sample.

The specimen was peripheral blood. The chain is encoded by TRBV11-2 joined to TRBJ2-1, with TRBD2 matching 10 junction bases. The clonotype comes from a woman of 80 years or more with active or convalescent COVID-19. The CDR3 region reads CASSHGLADYNEQFF. The DNA reads as follows: TGTGCCAGCAGCCATGGACTAGCGGACTACAATGAGCAGTTCTTC.